This is a list of T cell receptor beta chains from one sample in a study of blood T cell repertoires in COVID-19. Produced via immunoSEQ multiplex PCR; TCRdb's table is partial and in-frame only. The table shows approximately 170,000 clones, with 82% occurring only once. The specimen was peripheral blood. All receptors come from a woman over 75 with active or convalescent COVID-19. CDR3s include the opening cysteine and the closing phenylalanine or tryptophan. The order of the fields is D gene, V gene, clone size, J gene, CDR3 protein, CDR3 DNA. A D gene is named only where the DNA matches it firmly. Size is omitted from some rows. Given values are once, few, many or a class for expanded clones.

>TRBD2|TRBV28|NA|TRBJ2-7
CASSLGLAGNTYEQYF
TGTGCCAGCAGTTTGGGTCTAGCGGGAAATACCTACGAGCAGTACTTC
>NA|TRBV5-6|NA|TRBJ2-7
CASSFVQAASLSSYEQYF
TGTGCCAGCAGCTTTGTACAGGCGGCTTCACTTTCCTCCTACGAGCAGTACTTC
>TRBD2|TRBV2|NA|TRBJ2-3
CASRTLPSGSTDTQYF
TGTGCCAGCAGAACGCTGCCTAGCGGGAGCACAGATACGCAGTATTTT
>NA|TRBV30|NA|TRBJ2-1
CAWSGLENEQFF
TGTGCCTGGAGTGGCCTAGAGAATGAGCAGTTCTTC
>NA|TRBV7-9|NA|TRBJ1-1
CASRESEVMAFF
TGTGCCAGCAGGGAAAGTGAGGTCATGGCTTTCTTT
>NA|TRBV18|NA|TRBJ2-2
CASSTQQDTGELFF
TGTGCCAGCTCAACACAACAAGACACCGGGGAGCTGTTTTTT
>NA|TRBV6-5|NA|TRBJ1-3
CASRDRFDGNTIYF
TGTGCCAGCAGGGACAGATTCGATGGAAACACCATATATTTT
>TRBD2|TRBV19|NA|TRBJ2-3
CASRPNAVAGPDTQYF
TGTGCCAGTAGGCCCAACGCAGTAGCGGGGCCAGATACGCAGTATTTT
>TRBD2|TRBV19|NA|TRBJ2-1
CASSSGLAGDNEQFF
TGTGCCAGTAGTAGCGGACTAGCGGGAGACAATGAGCAGTTCTTC
>NA|TRBV4-1|NA|TRBJ1-5
CASSQIPGPNSNQPQHF
TGCGCCAGCAGCCAAATCCCAGGGCCAAATAGCAATCAGCCCCAGCATTTT
>NA|TRBV9|NA|TRBJ2-1
CASSVARDYNEQFF
TGTGCCAGCAGCGTAGCGAGGGACTACAATGAGCAGTTCTTC
>TRBD1|TRBV5-4|NA|TRBJ1-2
CASSLGFRGGADYGYTF
TGTGCCAGCAGCTTGGGATTCAGAGGGGGCGCGGACTATGGCTACACCTTC
>NA|TRBV4-1|NA|TRBJ1-1
CASSQLQLGLGTEAFF
TGCGCCAGCAGCCAATTGCAATTAGGACTGGGCACTGAAGCTTTCTTT
>NA|TRBV7-2|NA|TRBJ1-6
CARSGTGRDSPLHF
TGTGCCAGATCCGGCACAGGGAGGGACTCACCCCTCCACTTT
>NA|TRBV25-1|once|TRBJ1-5
CASSAGGVGNQPQHF
TGTGCCAGCTCAGCGGGGGGGGTTGGCAATCAGCCCCAGCATTTT
>TRBD2|TRBV2|NA|TRBJ2-7
CASSGLAGVYEQYF
TGTGCCAGCAGTGGACTAGCGGGAGTCTACGAGCAGTACTTC
>TRBD1|TRBV5-4|NA|TRBJ1-2
CASSSPGQGKGGYTF
TGTGCCAGCAGCAGCCCGGGACAGGGAAAAGGCGGCTACACCTTC
>NA|TRBV29-1|NA|TRBJ1-1
CSVEIQQGGEAFF
TGCAGCGTTGAGATTCAACAGGGCGGTGAAGCTTTCTTT
>NA|TRBV28|NA|TRBJ1-3
CASWRGGSGNTIYF
TGTGCCAGTTGGCGGGGTGGCTCTGGAAACACCATATATTTT
>NA|TRBV4-1|NA|TRBJ1-1
CASSQTSGGGLNTEAFF
TGCGCCAGCAGCCAAACTAGCGGGGGGGGGTTGAACACTGAAGCTTTCTTT
>NA|TRBV18|NA|TRBJ2-7
CASSYLSTPETPEQYF
TGTGCCAGCTCTTACCTATCGACACCCGAGACCCCCGAGCAGTACTTC
>TRBD1|TRBV7-9|once|TRBJ1-1
CASSPSQDRGNTEAFF
TGTGCCAGCAGCCCCTCTCAGGACAGGGGGAACACTGAAGCTTTCTTT
>NA|TRBV5-1|NA|TRBJ1-1
CASSTTSGMNTEAFF
TGCGCCAGCAGCACAACCTCGGGGATGAACACTGAAGCTTTCTTT
>TRBD2|TRBV7-9|once|TRBJ2-1
CASSLSAGGPRSYNEQFF
TGTGCCAGCAGCTTGTCGGCGGGAGGGCCTCGGTCCTACAATGAGCAGTTCTTC
>NA|TRBV5-1|NA|TRBJ1-4
CASSTGPGIEKLFF
TGCGCCAGCAGCACCGGGCCGGGGATTGAAAAACTGTTTTTT
>NA|TRBV19|NA|TRBJ2-7
CASSLGAGREQYF
TGTGCCAGTAGTCTCGGAGCAGGGCGCGAGCAGTACTTC
>TRBD1|TRBV9|NA|TRBJ2-7
CASSVGPGQSYEQYF
TGTGCCAGCAGCGTAGGTCCGGGACAGTCCTACGAGCAGTACTTC
>NA|TRBV4-2|NA|TRBJ1-2
CASSQEHQSNYGYTF
TGTGCCAGCAGCCAAGAACACCAATCTAACTATGGCTACACCTTC
>NA|TRBV13|NA|TRBJ2-1
CASSPVGGSGSYNEQFF
TGTGCCAGCAGCCCAGTGGGAGGAAGCGGGTCCTACAATGAGCAGTTCTTC
>NA|TRBV28|NA|TRBJ1-6
CASSFAGGNSPLHF
TGTGCCAGCAGTTTTGCAGGTGGTAATTCACCCCTCCACTTT
>TRBD1|TRBV14|NA|TRBJ1-1
CASSQVWTGRDTEAFF
TGTGCCAGCAGCCAAGTATGGACAGGGAGGGACACTGAAGCTTTCTTT
>NA|TRBV6-5|NA|TRBJ1-1
CASSREGSRAFF
TGTGCCAGCAGCCGGGAGGGATCAAGAGCTTTCTTT
>NA|TRBV11-2|NA|TRBJ2-7
CASSLGNTEYF
TGTGCCAGCAGCTTAGGAAATACGGAGTACTTC
>NA|TRBV28|NA|TRBJ1-1
CASLTSGTVTEAFF
TGTGCCAGCCTAACTTCGGGTACCGTAACTGAAGCTTTCTTT
>TRBD1|TRBV27|NA|TRBJ1-3
CASSPMGQGSGNTIYF
TGTGCCAGCAGTCCCATGGGACAGGGGTCAGGAAACACCATATATTTT
>NA|TRBV28|NA|TRBJ2-3
CASSLNTGRGADTQYF
TGTGCCAGCAGTTTAAACACGGGGCGGGGAGCAGATACGCAGTATTTT
>TRBD2|TRBV5-1|NA|TRBJ2-3
CASSLASGRSDTQYF
TGCGCCAGCAGCTTGGCTAGCGGGAGATCAGATACGCAGTATTTT
>TRBD1|TRBV7-9|NA|TRBJ2-3
CASSLEGAQGDTQYF
TGTGCCAGCAGCTTAGAGGGGGCCCAGGGGGATACGCAGTATTTT
>NA|TRBV5-1|NA|TRBJ1-6
CASSLWDSDNSPLHF
TGCGCCAGCAGCTTATGGGACTCCGATAATTCACCCCTCCACTTT
>NA|TRBV7-8|NA|TRBJ1-5
CASSLGGQPQHF
TGTGCCAGCAGCTTAGGCGGTCAGCCCCAGCATTTT
>TRBD2|TRBV11-2|once|TRBJ2-1
CASSLGRAGGSNEQFF
TGTGCCAGCAGCTTAGGTCGGGCGGGGGGATCGAATGAGCAGTTCTTC
>NA|TRBV20-1|NA|TRBJ2-3
CSATRDTQYF
TGCAGTGCTACGAGAGATACGCAGTATTTT
>NA|TRBV5-1|NA|TRBJ2-2
CASSGMTVNTGELFF
TGCGCCAGCAGCGGGATGACAGTAAACACCGGGGAGCTGTTTTTT
>NA|TRBV5-5|NA|TRBJ1-2
CASSPDRPPYGYTF
TGTGCCAGCAGCCCTGACAGGCCTCCGTATGGCTACACCTTC
>NA|TRBV3-1/TRBV3-2|NA|TRBJ1-1
CASSPRRGFMNTEAFF
TGTGCCAGCAGCCCAAGGCGGGGTTTCATGAACACTGAAGCTTTCTTT
>NA|TRBV28|once|TRBJ2-2
CASSRGTTGELFF
TGTGCCAGCAGCCGAGGTACGACCGGGGAGCTGTTTTTT
>NA|TRBV7-9|NA|TRBJ2-7
CASSLAFGRLSYEQYF
TGTGCCAGCAGCTTAGCTTTCGGCAGACTCTCCTACGAGCAGTACTTC
>TRBD1|TRBV7-8|NA|TRBJ1-2
CASSPQGWRGYTF
TGTGCCAGCAGCCCACAGGGGTGGCGGGGCTACACCTTC
>TRBD1|TRBV6-6|NA|TRBJ1-1
CASRIGTGGTEAFF
TGTGCCAGCAGAATCGGGACAGGGGGCACTGAAGCTTTCTTT
>NA|TRBV5-1|NA|TRBJ2-2
CASSLLPGVNTGELFF
TGCGCCAGCAGCTTGTTGCCAGGGGTGAACACCGGGGAGCTGTTTTTT
>TRBD1|TRBV6-4|NA|TRBJ2-4
CASSETGGRNIQYF
TGTGCCAGCAGTGAGACAGGGGGCAGGAACATTCAGTACTTC
>TRBD2|TRBV5-4|NA|TRBJ2-2
CASSLGLAGEVGELFF
TGTGCCAGCAGCTTGGGACTAGCGGGAGAGGTCGGGGAGCTGTTTTTT
>NA|TRBV6-5|NA|TRBJ2-1
CAISDSGWYNEQFF
TGTGCCATCTCAGACAGCGGGTGGTACAATGAGCAGTTCTTC
>NA|TRBV18|NA|TRBJ1-6
CASSLPSGVNSPLHF
TGTGCCAGCTCACTACCCTCAGGGGTTAATTCACCCCTCCACTTT
>NA|TRBV10-1|NA|TRBJ2-1
CASSKYRVGEQFF
TGCGCCAGCAGTAAATACCGGGTCGGTGAGCAGTTCTTC
>TRBD2|TRBV7-3|NA|TRBJ2-3
CASRSLAGDTDTQYF
TGTGCCAGCAGGTCTCTAGCGGGAGATACAGATACGCAGTATTTT
>NA|TRBV9|NA|TRBJ1-2
CASSAAGTTNYGYTF
TGTGCCAGCAGCGCAGCCGGGACAACTAACTATGGCTACACCTTC
>TRBD2|TRBV2|NA|TRBJ2-2
CASSLAGGPVGELFF
TGTGCCAGCAGCCTAGCGGGAGGGCCGGTCGGGGAGCTGTTTTTT
>TRBD1|TRBV19|NA|TRBJ2-7
CASSITGTGDYEQYF
TGTGCCAGTAGTATTACGGGGACAGGAGACTACGAGCAGTACTTC
>TRBD1|TRBV19|NA|TRBJ1-1
CASSRLTGQQNTEAFF
TGTGCCAGTAGCAGACTCACGGGACAGCAGAACACTGAAGCTTTCTTT